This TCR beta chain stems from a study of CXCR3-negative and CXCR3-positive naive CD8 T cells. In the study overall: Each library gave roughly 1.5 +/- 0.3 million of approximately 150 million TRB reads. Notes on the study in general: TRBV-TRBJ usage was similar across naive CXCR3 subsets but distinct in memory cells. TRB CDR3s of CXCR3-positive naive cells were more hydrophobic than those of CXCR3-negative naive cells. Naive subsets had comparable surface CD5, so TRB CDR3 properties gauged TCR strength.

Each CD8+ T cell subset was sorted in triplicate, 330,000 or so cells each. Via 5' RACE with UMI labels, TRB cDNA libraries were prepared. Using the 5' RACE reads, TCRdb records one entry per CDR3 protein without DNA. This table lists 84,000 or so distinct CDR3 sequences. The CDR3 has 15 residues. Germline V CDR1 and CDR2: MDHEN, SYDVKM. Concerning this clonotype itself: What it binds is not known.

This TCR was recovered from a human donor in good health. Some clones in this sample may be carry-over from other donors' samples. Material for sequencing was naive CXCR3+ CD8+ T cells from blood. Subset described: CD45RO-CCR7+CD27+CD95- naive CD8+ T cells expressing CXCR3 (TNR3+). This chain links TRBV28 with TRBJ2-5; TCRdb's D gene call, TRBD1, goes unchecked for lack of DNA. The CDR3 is CASNWGGERGETQYF. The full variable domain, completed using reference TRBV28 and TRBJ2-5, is DVKVTQSSRYLVKRTGEKVFLECVQDMDHENMFWYRQDPGLGLRLIYFSYDVKMKEKGDIPEGYSVSREKKERFSLILESASTNQTSMYLCASNWGGERGETQYFGPGTRLLVL.